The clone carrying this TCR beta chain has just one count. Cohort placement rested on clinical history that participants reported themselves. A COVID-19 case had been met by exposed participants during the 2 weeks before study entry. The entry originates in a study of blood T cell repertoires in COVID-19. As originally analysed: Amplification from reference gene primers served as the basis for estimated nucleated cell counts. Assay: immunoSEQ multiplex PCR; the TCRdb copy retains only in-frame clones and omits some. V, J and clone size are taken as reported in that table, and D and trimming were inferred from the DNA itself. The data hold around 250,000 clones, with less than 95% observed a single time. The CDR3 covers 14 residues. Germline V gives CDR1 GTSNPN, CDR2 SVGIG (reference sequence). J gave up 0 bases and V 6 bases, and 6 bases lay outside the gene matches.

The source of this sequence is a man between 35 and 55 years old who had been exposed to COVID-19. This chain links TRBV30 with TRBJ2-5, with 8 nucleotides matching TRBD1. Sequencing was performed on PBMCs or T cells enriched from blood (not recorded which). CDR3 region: CACGDRTYQETQYF. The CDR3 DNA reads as TGTGCCTGCGGGGACAGGACCTACCAAGAGACCCAGTACTTC. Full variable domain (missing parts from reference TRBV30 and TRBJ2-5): SQTIHQWPATLVQPVGSPLSLECTVEGTSNPNLYWYRQAAGRGLQLLFYSVGIGQISSEVPQNLSASRPQDRQFILSSKKLLLSDSGFYLCACGDRTYQETQYFGPGTRLLVL.